Shown below are 16 T cell receptor beta chains from a single sample sequenced in a study of spatial heterogeneity in lung cancer. MiXCR, applied by TCRdb to the 5' RACE reads, yields one record per CDR3 protein. The sample yields 35,000 to 55,000 distinct CDR3 sequences, under 7.5% seen once. Time point indicated: sample taken at primary tumor resection. The material was PBMCs, obtained at surgery. Receptor source: a female donor with early-stage non-small cell lung cancer.

This clonotype was observed a few times. This chain links TRBV12-3 or TRBV12-4 with TRBJ2-2, with no clear D. V was clipped by 1 base and J by 0 bases, with 9 bases between them. The CDR3 sequence is 16 residues long. The DNA of the CDR3 is TGTGCCAGCAGTTTAGTATCGGGTTCGAACACCGGGGAGCTGTTTTTT. It is translated as CASSLVSGSNTGELFF.

This clonotype was counted many times. The chain links TRBV6-1 to TRBJ2-7, with D perhaps TRBD1 or TRBD2 (5 bases each). The CDR3 is 13 residues long. Per germline, CDR1 MNHNS and CDR2 SASEGT. Trimming pared 10 bases from V and 3 bases from J, leaving 16 bases between. CDR3: CATEGRANYEQYF. Written as DNA, the CDR3 is TGTGCCACCGAGGGGCGCGCGAACTACGAGCAGTACTTC.

V is TRBV4-1 and J is TRBJ1-3; D ambiguous. The V end was cut by 1 base, the J end by 4 bases, with 8 bases between. Germline V gene lookup returns CDR1 MGHRA and CDR2 YSYEKL. This CDR3 is built from 14 residues. CDR3 nucleotides: TGCGCCAGCAGCCAAGTGGGAACGGGAAACACCATATATTTT. This codes for CASSQVGTGNTIYF.

The chain carries TRBV29-1 and TRBJ1-1; D remains unclear. Trimming pared 8 bases from V and 0 bases from J, leaving 10 bases between. Germline loops: CDR1 SQVTM, CDR2 ANQGSEA. The CDR3 extends over 12 amino acids. CDR3 nucleotide sequence: TGCAGCCGAAGGGCCATGAACACTGAAGCTTTCTTT. Translating gives CSRRAMNTEAFF.

The chain links TRBV2 to TRBJ2-7; 9 nucleotides align to TRBD1. Germline CDR1 is SNHLY and CDR2 is FYNNEI. The CDR3 runs 13 residues. V was clipped by 7 bases and J by 2 bases; unmatched bases: 3. The CDR3 region is CASIRDRAYEQYF. The CDR3 DNA reads TGTGCCAGCATTAGGGACAGGGCCTACGAGCAGTACTTC.

The chain links TRBV3-1 to TRBJ2-5, with 8 bases that match TRBD2. The CDR3 runs 17 residues. Looked up from germline, CDR1 is LGHDT and CDR2 is YNNKEL (reference sequence). After removal of 3 bases from V and 0 bases from J, the junction contained 9 bases not matched to a gene. CDR3 residues: CASSHAIKRGYQETQYF. In nucleotides, the CDR3 is TGTGCCAGCAGCCACGCTATTAAGCGGGGGTACCAAGAGACCCAGTACTTC.

This clonotype was counted ten times or more. V is TRBV6-5 and J is TRBJ1-2; no clear D gene. The germline V gene encodes CDR1 MNHEY and CDR2 SVGAGI. The V gene lost 2 bases and the J gene lost 8 bases, with 12 bases spanning the gap. This CDR3 is 13 amino acids long. CDR3 protein: CASSYGVSQGYTF. CDR3 coding DNA: TGTGCCAGCAGTTACGGTGTGTCCCAGGGCTACACCTTC.

The V and J genes are TRBV3-2 and TRBJ2-1; the table gives TRBD2 as D, unverified against the DNA. TRBV3-2 is shown as a pseudogene. The CDR3 sequence is 18 residues long. CDR3 bases: TGTGCCAGCAGCCAAGATTCGACTAGCGGGGGGCTCTACAATGAGCAGTTCTTC. Amino acids: CASSQDSTSGGLYNEQFF.

This clonotype was counted ten times or more. This chain uses TRBV6-6 with TRBJ1-5; D remains ambiguous. The CDR3 runs 16 residues. Trimming stripped 5 bases from V and 0 bases from J, with 14 bases between. The germline V gene encodes CDR1 MNHNY and CDR2 SVGAGI (reference sequence). The chain's CDR3 is CASSARAPDSNQPQHF. In nucleotides, the CDR3 is TGTGCCAGCAGTGCCCGTGCCCCTGATAGCAATCAGCCCCAGCATTTT.

This clonotype has at least ten counts. The genes are TRBV6-5 and TRBJ2-7; possible D gene TRBD2, 6 bases. The V end was cut by 7 bases, the J end by 7 bases, with 23 bases between. Germline assignment: CDR1 MNHEY and CDR2 SVGAGI. The CDR3 sequence is 15 residues long. The CDR3 is CASTATDGGPGEQYF. CDR3 coding DNA: TGTGCCAGCACCGCCACCGACGGGGGACCGGGGGAGCAGTACTTC.

This clonotype was detected a few times. J is TRBJ1-2 and V is TRBV3-1; D is undetermined. Trimming removed 2 bases from V and 6 bases from J, with 7 bases in between. The CDR3 is 12 amino acids. Germline V CDR1 and CDR2: LGHDT, YNNKEL (reference sequence). The CDR3 nucleotides are TGTGCCAGCAGCCAAACCTACGATGGCTACACCTTC. Translating gives CASSQTYDGYTF.

J is TRBJ1-2 and V is TRBV10-3; 9 bases agree with TRBD1. Germline V gene lookup returns CDR1 ENHRY and CDR2 SYGVKD. The CDR3 has 14 residues. J was trimmed by 2 bases and V by 4 bases; bases with no gene match: 2. The CDR3 reads CAISGGQGNYGYTF. The CDR3 DNA reads TGTGCCATCAGTGGGGGACAGGGAAACTATGGCTACACCTTC.

This clonotype has a handful of counts. This chain connects TRBV5-1 to TRBJ2-1, with 8 bases that match TRBD2. V shed 0 bases, J shed 5 bases, and the junction held 10 bases outside the gene matches. Germline CDR1 and CDR2: SGHRS and YFSETQ. This CDR3 spans 17 amino acids. Here the CDR3 DNA reads TGCGCCAGCAGCTTGGTCCCTACGGGGGGGATCAACAATGAGCAGTTCTTC. Translation: CASSLVPTGGINNEQFF.

The rearrangement links TRBV20-1 to TRBJ2-2; TRBD2 agrees at 10 bases. After removal of 0 bases from V and 4 bases from J, the junction contained 8 bases not matched to a gene. CDR3 length: 17 amino acids. CDR1 and CDR2 from the germline V gene are DFQATT and SNEGSKA (reference sequence). The CDR3 nucleotides read TGCAGTGCTAGAGATGTGGCTAGCGGGGGAACCACCGGGGAGCTGTTTTTT. Amino acids: CSARDVASGGTTGELFF.

There are many counts of this clonotype. The chain joins TRBV28 to TRBJ1-4; 7 nucleotides line up with TRBD1. J gave up 10 bases and V 2 bases, and 13 bases lay outside the gene matches. This CDR3 comprises 16 residues. The germline CDR1 and CDR2 sequences are MDHEN and SYDVKM. CDR3 sequence (DNA): TGTGCCAGCAGTTTAACTTCCAGGGGGGCCGGGGGAAAACTGTTTTTT. It yields the protein CASSLTSRGAGGKLFF.

This clonotype has only a few counts. This chain joins TRBV7-2 and TRBJ2-2, with TRBD2 identical over 10 bases. Trimming removed 2 bases from V and 5 bases from J; junction bases left unmatched: 8. The CDR3 spans 17 residues. Germline V gives CDR1 SGHTA, CDR2 FQGNSA. CDR3 nucleotide sequence: TGTGCCAGCAGCTTAAACCGACTAGCGGGCCGTACCGGGGAGCTGTTTTTT. Translating it yields CASSLNRLAGRTGELFF. Drawing the rest from reference TRBV7-2 and TRBJ2-2, the complete variable domain is GAGVSQSPSNKVTEKGKDVELRCDPISGHTALYWYRQSLGQGLEFLIYFQGNSAPDKSGLPSDRFSAERTGGSVSTLTIQRTQQEDSAVYLCASSLNRLAGRTGELFFGEGSRLTVL.